This T cell receptor (beta chain) emerged from a study of blood T cell repertoires in COVID-19. Across the study: Samples taken during acute and convalescent COVID-19 were collected in the United States, Italy and Spain. Sources were T cells, B-cell-depleted T cells, or PBMCs; the material itself was cDNA or gDNA.

Libraries were prepared by immunoSEQ multiplex PCR; TCRdb keeps only in-frame clonotypes and omits some of them. The table has some 210,000 clones, around 80% seen once. This CDR3 comprises 16 residues. Germline V gene lookup returns CDR1 GTSNPN and CDR2 SVGIG (reference sequence). The V gene lost 0 bases and the J gene lost 3 bases, with 18 bases spanning the gap. This sequence originates from a woman aged 40 to 55 with acute or convalescent COVID-19. The V call is TRBV30, the J call TRBJ2-7, with D maybe TRBD2 (5 bases). Sequencing input: peripheral blood. CDR3 amino acids: CAWSVRGSPNLYEQYF. Written as DNA, the CDR3 is TGTGCCTGGAGTGTACGGGGTAGCCCAAACCTCTACGAGCAGTACTTC.